This TCR beta chain is from a study of shared clonotypes between healthy human individuals. Study results and limitations: Naive subsets usually exceeded memory subsets in estimated richness. Several donors had about 5% of their naive CD4 clonotypes in common. All-four-donor shared clonotypes had higher generation probabilities than non-shared clonotypes did.

Here immunoSEQ multiplex PCR was the method, and the copy in TCRdb shows in-frame clones only, minus some. The profile shows roughly 1,100,000 clones, 60% to 80% of them singletons. V lost 4 bases to trimming and J lost 2 bases, with 13 bases between them. Germline values: CDR1 SQVTM, CDR2 ANQGSEA. The CDR3 is made up of 14 amino acids. Those who donated, Caucasian adults without exception, all lived in Nashville, Tennessee. On this clone: Its antigen is still unknown.

The chain uses TRBV29-1 and TRBJ2-3; D uncertain. The source of this sequence is a man aged 18 to 35 in good health. The sample comprised memory CD4+ T cells sorted from blood. Subset: CD45RA-negative fraction. Here the CDR3 reads CSVGYWGITDTQYF. The CDR3 DNA reads TGCAGCGTTGGGTATTGGGGAATCACAGATACGCAGTATTTT.